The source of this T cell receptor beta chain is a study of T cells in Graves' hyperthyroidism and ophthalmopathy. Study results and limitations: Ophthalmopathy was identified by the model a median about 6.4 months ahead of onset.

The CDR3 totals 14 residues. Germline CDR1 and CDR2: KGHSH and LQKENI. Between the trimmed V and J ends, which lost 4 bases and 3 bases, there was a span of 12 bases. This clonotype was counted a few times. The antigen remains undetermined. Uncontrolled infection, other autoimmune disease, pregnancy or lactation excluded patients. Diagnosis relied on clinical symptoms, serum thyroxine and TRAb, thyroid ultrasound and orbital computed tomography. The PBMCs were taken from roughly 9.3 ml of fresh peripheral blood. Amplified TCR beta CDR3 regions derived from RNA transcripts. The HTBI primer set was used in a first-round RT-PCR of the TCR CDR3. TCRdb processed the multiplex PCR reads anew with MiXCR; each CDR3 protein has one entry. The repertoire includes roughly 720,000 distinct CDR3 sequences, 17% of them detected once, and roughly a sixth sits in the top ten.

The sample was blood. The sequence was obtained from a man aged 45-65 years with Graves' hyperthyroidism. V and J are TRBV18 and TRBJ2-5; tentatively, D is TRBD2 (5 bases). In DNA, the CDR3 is TGTGCCAGCTCACGGGCTAGCAAAGAAGAGACCCAGTACTTC. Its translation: CASSRASKEETQYF.